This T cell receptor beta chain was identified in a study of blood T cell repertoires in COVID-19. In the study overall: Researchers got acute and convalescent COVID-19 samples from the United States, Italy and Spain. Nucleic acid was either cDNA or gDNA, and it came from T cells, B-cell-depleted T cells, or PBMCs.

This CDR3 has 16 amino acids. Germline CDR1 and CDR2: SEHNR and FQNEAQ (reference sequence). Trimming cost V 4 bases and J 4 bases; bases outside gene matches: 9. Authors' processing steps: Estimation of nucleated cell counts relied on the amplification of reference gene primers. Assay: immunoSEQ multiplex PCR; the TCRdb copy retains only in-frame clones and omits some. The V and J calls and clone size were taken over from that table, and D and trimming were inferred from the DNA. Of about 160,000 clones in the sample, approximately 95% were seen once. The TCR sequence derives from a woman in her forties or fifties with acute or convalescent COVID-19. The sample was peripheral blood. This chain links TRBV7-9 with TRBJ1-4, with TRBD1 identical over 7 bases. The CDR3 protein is CASSSSGTDYNEKLFF. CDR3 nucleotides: TGTGCCAGCAGCTCGTCCGGGACAGACTATAATGAAAAACTGTTTTTT.